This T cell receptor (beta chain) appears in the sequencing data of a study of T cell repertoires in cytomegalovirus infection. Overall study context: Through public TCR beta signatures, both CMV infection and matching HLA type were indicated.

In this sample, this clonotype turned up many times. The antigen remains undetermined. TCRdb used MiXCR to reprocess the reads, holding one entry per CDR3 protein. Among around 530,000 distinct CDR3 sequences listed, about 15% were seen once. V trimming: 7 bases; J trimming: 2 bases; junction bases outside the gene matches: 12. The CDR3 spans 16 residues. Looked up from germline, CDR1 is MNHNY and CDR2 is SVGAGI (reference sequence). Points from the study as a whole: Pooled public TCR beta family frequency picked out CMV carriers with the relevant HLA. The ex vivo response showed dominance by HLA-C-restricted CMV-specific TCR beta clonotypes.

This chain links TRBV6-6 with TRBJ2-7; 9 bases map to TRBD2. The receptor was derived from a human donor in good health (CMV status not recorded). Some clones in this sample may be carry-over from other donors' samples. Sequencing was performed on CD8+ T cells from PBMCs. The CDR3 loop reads CASNQGGSGSPYEQYF. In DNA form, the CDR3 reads TGTGCCAGCAACCAAGGGGGTAGCGGGAGTCCCTACGAGCAGTACTTC.